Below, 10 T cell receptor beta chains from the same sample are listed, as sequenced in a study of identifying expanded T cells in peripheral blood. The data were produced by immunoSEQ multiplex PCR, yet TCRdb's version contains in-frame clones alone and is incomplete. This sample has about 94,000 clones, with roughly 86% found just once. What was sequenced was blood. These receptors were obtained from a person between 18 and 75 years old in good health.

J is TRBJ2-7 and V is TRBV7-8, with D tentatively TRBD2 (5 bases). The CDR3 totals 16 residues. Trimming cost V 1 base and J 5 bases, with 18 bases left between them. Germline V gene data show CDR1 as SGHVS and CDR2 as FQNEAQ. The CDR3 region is CASSLDGGASGDEQYF. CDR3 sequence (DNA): TGTGCCAGCAGCTTAGACGGCGGAGCCTCCGGGGACGAGCAGTACTTC.

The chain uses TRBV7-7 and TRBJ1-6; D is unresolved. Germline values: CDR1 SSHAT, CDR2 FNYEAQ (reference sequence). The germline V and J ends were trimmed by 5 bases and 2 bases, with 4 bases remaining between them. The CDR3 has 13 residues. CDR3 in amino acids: CASSPTYNSPLHF. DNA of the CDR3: TGTGCCAGCAGCCCAACCTATAATTCACCCCTCCACTTT.

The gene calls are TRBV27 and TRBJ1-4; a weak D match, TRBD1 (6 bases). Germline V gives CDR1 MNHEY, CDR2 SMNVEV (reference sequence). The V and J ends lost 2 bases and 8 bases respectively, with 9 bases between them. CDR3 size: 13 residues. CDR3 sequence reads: CASSLTGREKLFF. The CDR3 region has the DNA TGTGCCAGCAGTTTAACAGGGAGGGAAAAACTGTTTTTT.

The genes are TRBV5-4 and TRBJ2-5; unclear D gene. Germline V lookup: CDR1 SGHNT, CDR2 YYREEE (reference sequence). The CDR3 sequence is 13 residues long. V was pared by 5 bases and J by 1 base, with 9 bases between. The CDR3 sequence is CASRIWLQETQYF. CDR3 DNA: TGTGCCAGCAGAATCTGGCTCCAAGAGACCCAGTACTTC.

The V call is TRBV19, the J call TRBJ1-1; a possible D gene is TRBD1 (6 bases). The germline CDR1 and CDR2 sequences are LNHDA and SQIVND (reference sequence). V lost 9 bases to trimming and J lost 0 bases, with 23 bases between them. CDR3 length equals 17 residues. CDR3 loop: CASTPLWGAGMNTEAFF. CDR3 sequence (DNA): TGTGCCAGCACCCCCTTGTGGGGGGCAGGGATGAACACTGAAGCTTTCTTT.

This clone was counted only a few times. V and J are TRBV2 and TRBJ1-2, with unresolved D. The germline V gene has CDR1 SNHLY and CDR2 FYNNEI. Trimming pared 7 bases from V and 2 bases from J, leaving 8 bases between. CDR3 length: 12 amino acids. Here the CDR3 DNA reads TGTGCCAGCACCGGGAGGAACTATGGCTACACCTTC. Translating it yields CASTGRNYGYTF.

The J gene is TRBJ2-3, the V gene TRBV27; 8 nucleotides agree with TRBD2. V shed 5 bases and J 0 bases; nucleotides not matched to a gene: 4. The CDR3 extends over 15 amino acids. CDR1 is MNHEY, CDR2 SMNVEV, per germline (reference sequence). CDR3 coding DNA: TGTGCCAGCAGTCGGGGGGGGGATAGCACAGATACGCAGTATTTT. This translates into CASSRGGDSTDTQYF.

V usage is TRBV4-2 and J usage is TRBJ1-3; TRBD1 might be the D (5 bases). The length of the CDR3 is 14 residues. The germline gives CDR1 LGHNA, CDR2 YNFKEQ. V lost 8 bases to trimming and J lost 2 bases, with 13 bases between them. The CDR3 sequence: CASARGAAGNTIYF. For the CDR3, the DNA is TGTGCCAGCGCCCGTGGGGCGGCTGGAAACACCATATATTTT.

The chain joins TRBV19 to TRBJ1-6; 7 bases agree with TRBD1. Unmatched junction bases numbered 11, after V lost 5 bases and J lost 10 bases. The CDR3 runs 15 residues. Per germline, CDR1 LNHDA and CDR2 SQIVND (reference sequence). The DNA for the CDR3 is TGTGCCAGTAGTCCTAGACAGGGAAGCGTCTCACCCCTCCACTTT. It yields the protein CASSPRQGSVSPLHF.

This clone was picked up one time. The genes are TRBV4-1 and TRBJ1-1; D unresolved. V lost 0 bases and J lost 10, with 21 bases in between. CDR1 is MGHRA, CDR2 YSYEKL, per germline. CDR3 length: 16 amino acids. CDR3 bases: TGCGCCAGCAGCCAAGAGCCCTACCTTTCAGGTAAGGTAGCTTTCTTT. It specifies CASSQEPYLSGKVAFF.